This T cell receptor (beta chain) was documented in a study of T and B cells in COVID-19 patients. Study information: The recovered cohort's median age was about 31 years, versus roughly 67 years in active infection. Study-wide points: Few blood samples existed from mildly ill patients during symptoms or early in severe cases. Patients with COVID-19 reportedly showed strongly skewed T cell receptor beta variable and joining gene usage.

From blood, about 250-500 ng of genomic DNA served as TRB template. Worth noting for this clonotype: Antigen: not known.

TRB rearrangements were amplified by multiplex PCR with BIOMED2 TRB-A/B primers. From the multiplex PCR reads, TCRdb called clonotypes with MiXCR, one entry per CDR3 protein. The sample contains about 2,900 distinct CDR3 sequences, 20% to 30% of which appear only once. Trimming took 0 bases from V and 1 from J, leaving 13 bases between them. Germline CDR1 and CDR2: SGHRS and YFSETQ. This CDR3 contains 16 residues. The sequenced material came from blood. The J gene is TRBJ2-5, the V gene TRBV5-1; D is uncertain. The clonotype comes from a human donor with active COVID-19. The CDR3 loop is CASSLDHSYFQETQYF. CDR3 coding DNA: TGCGCCAGCAGCTTGGATCACAGTTACTTCCAAGAGACCCAGTACTTC.